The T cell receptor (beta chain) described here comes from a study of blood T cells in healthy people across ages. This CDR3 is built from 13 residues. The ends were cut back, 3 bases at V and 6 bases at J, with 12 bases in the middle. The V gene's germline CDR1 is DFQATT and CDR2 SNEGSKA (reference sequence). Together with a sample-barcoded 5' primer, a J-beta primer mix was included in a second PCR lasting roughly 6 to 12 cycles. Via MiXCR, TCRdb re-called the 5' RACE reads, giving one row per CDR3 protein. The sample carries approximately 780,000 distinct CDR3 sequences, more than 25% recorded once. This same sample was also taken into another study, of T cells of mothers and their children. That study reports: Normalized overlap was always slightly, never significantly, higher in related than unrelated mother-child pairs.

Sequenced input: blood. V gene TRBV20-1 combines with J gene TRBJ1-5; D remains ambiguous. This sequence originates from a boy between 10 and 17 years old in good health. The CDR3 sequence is CSASGIGPQPQHF. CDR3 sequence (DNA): TGCAGTGCTAGCGGAATCGGGCCTCAGCCCCAGCATTTT.